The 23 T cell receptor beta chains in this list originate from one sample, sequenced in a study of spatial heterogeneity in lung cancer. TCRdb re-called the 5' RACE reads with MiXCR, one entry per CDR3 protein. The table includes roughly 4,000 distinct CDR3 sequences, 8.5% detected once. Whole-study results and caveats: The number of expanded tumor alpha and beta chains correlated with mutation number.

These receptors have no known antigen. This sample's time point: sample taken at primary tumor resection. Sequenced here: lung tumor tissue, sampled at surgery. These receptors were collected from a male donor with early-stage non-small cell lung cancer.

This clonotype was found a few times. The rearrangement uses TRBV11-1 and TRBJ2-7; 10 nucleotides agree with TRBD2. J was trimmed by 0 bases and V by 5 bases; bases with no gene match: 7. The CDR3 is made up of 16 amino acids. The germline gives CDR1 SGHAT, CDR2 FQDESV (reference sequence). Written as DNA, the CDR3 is TGTGCCAGCAGCCCAAGGACTAGCGGTAGCTCCTACGAGCAGTACTTC. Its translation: CASSPRTSGSSYEQYF.

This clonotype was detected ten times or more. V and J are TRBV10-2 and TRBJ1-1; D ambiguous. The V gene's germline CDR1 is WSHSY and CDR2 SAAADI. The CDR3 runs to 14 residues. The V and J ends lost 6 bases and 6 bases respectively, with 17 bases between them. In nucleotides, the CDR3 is TGCGCCAGCAGGGGGATGGGGATCAGACCTGAAGCTTTCTTT. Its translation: CASRGMGIRPEAFF.

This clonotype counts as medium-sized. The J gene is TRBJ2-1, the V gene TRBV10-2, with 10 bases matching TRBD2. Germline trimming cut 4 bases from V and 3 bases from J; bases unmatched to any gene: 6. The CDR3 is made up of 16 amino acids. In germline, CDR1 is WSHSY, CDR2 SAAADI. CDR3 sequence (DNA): TGCGCCAGCAGTGCCTTAACTAGCGGGAACTACAATGAGCAGTTCTTC. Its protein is CASSALTSGNYNEQFF.

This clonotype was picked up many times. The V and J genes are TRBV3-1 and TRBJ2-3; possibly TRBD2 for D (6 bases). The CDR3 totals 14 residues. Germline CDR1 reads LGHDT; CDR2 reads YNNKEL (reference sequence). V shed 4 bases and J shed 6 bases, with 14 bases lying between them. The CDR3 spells CASSPPDYLDTQYF. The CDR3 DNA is TGTGCCAGCAGCCCTCCGGACTATTTGGATACGCAGTATTTT.

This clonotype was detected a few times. For the CDR3, the DNA is TGTGCCAGCAGCGTAGGGGGAAGTTCCTCCTACGAGCAGTACTTC. Translated: CASSVGGSSSYEQYF. The chain combines TRBV9 with TRBJ2-7; D is ambiguous. CDR3 length: 15 amino acids. Germline assignment: CDR1 SGDLS and CDR2 YYNGEE. V gave up 0 bases and J gave up 0 bases, with 10 bases separating them.

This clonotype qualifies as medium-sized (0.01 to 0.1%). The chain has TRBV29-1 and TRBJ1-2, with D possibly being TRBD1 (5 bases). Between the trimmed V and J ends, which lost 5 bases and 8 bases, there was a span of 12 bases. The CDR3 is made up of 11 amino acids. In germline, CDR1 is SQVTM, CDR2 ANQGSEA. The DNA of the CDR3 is TGCAGCGTTTCTGGGGGTGGAGGCTACACCTTC. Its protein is CSVSGGGGYTF.

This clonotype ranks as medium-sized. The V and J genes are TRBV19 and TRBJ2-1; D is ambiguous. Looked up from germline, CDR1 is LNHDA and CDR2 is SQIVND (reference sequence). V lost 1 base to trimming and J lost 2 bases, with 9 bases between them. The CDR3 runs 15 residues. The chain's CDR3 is CASSIAYYAYNEQFF. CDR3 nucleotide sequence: TGTGCCAGTAGTATAGCGTACTATGCCTACAATGAGCAGTTCTTC.

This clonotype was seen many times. The chain's CDR3 is CASSLGPAGRETQYF. The CDR3 nucleotides are TGCGCCAGCAGCTTGGGTCCAGCGGGGAGGGAGACCCAGTACTTC. This sequence joins TRBV5-1 and TRBJ2-5; 7 bases line up with TRBD2. CDR1 and CDR2 from the germline V gene are SGHRS and YFSETQ. V trimming: 0 bases; J trimming: 5 bases; junction bases outside the gene matches: 7. The CDR3 is 15 amino acids.

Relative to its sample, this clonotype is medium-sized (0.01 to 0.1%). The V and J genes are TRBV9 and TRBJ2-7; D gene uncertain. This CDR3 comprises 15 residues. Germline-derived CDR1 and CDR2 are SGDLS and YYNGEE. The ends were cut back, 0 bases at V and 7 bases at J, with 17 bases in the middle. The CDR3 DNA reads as TGTGCCAGCAGCGTAGATGGCGGACCCTCGGAGGAGCAGTACTTC. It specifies CASSVDGGPSEEQYF. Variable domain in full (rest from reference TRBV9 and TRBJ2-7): DSGVTQTPKHLITATGQRVTLRCSPRSGDLSVYWYQQSLDQGLQFLIQYYNGEERAKGNILERFSAQQFPDLHSELNLSSLELGDSALYFCASSVDGGPSEEQYFGPGTRLTVT.

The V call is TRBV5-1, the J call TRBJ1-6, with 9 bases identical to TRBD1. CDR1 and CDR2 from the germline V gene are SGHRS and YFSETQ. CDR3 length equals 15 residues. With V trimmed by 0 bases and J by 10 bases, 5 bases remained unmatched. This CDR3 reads CASSLETGGESPLHF. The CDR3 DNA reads TGCGCCAGCAGCTTGGAGACAGGGGGAGAATCACCCCTCCACTTT.

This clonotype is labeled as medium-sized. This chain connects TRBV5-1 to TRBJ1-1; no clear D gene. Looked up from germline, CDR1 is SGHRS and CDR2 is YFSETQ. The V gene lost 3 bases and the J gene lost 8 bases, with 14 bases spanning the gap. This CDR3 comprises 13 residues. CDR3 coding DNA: TGCGCCAGCAGCTCAGGATCGAGCTCCGAAGCTTTCTTT. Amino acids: CASSSGSSSEAFF.

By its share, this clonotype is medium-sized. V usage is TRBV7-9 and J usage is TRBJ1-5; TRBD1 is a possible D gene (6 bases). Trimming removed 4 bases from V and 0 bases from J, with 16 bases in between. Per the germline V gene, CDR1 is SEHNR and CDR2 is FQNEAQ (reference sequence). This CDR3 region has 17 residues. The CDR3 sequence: CASSSSFGTNSNQPQHF. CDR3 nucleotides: TGTGCCAGCAGCTCCTCTTTCGGGACAAATAGCAATCAGCCCCAGCATTTT.

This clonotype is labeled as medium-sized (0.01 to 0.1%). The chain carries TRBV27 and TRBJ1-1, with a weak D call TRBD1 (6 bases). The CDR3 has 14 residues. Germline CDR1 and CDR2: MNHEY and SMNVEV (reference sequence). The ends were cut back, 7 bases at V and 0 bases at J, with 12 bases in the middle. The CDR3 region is CASMGGLLNTEAFF. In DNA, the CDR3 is TGTGCCAGCATGGGGGGGCTACTGAACACTGAAGCTTTCTTT.

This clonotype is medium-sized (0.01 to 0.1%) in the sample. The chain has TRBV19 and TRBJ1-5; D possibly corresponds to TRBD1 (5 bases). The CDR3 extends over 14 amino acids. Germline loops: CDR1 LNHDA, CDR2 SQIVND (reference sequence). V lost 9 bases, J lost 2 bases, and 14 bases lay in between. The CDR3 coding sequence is TGTGCCAGCCGACAGAGGGCTGGCAATCAGCCCCAGCATTTT. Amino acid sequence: CASRQRAGNQPQHF.

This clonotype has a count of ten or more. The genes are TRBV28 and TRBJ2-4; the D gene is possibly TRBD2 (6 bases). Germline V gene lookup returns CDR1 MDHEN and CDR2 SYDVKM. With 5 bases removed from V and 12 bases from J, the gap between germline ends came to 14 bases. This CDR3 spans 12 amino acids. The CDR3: CASSRLGLPQYF. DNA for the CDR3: TGTGCCAGCAGTCGACTAGGTTTGCCTCAGTACTTC.

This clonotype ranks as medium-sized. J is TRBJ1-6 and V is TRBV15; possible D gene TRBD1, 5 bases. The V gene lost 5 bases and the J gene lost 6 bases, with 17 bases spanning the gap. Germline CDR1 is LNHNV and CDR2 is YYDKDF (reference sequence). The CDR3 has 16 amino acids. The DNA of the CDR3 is TGTGCCACCAGCGGGGAGGACAAGGCCCTTAATTCACCCCTCCACTTT. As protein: CATSGEDKALNSPLHF.

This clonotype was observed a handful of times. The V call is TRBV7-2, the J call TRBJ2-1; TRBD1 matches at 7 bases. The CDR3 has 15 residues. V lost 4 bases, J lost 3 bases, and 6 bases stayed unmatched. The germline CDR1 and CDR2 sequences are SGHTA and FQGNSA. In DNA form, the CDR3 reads TGTGCCAGCAGCTCACAGGGGATAGACTACAATGAGCAGTTCTTC. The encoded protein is CASSSQGIDYNEQFF.

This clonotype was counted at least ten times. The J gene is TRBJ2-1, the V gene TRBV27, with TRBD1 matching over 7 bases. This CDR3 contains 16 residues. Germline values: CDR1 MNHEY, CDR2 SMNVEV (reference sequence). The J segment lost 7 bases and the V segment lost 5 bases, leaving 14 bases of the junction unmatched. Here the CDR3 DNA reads TGTGCCAGCAGTCCCCCCGGGACAGCTCTGGGAAATGAGCAGTTCTTC. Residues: CASSPPGTALGNEQFF.

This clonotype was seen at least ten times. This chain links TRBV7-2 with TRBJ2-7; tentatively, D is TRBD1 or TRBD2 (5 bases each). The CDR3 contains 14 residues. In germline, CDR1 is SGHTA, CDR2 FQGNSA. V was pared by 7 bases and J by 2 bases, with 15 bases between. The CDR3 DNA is TGTGCCAGCACGCTTAGGGACGGGGCCTACGAGCAGTACTTC. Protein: CASTLRDGAYEQYF.

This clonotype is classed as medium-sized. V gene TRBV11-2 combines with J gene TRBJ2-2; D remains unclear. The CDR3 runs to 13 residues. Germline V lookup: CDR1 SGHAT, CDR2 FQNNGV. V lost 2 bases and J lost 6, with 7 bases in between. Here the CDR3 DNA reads TGTGCCAGCAGCTTACCCAGGTCCGGGGAGCTGTTTTTT. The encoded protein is CASSLPRSGELFF.

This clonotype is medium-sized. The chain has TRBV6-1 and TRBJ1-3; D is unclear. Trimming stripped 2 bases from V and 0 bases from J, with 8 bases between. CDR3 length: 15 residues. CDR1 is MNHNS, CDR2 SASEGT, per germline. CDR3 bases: TGTGCCAGCAGTGAATTACGGAGCTCTGGAAACACCATATATTTT. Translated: CASSELRSSGNTIYF.

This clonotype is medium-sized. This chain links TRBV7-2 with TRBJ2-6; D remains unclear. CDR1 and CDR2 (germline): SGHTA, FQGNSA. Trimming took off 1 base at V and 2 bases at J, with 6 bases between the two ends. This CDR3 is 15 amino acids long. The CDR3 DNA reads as TGTGCCAGCAGCTTAGAAAGGACTGGGGCCAACGTCCTGACTTTC. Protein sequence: CASSLERTGANVLTF.

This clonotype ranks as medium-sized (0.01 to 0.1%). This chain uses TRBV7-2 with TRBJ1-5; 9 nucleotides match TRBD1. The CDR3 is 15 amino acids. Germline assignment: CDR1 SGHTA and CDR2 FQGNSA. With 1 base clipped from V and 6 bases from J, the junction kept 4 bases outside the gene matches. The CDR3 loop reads CASSLGTGVRQPQHF. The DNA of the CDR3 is TGTGCCAGCAGCTTAGGGACAGGGGTCCGTCAGCCCCAGCATTTT.